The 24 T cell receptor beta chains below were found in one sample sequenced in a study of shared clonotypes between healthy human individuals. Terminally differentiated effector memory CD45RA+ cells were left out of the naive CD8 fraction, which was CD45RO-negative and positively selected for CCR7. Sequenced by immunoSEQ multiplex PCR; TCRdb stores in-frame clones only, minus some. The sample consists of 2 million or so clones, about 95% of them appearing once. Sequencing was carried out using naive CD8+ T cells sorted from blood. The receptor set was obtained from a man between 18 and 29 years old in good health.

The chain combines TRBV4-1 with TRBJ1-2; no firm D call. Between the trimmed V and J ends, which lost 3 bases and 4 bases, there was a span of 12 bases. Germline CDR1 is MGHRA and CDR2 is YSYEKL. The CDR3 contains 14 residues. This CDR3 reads CASSHEFPVYGYTF. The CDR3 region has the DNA TGCGCCAGCAGCCATGAGTTTCCGGTCTATGGCTACACCTTC.

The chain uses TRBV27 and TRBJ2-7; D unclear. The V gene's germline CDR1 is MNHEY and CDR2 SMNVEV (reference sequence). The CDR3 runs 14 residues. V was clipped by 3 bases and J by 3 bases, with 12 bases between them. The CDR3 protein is CASSFGRFVYEQYF. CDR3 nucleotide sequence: TGTGCCAGCAGTTTTGGACGTTTCGTCTACGAGCAGTACTTC.

CDR3 amino acids: CASSQGLTAVQPQHF. The DNA for the CDR3 is TGTGCCAGCAGCCAGGGACTCACGGCGGTTCAGCCCCAGCATTTT. The chain joins TRBV7-9 to TRBJ1-5; a weak D match, TRBD1 (5 bases). Trimming removed 5 bases at V and 6 bases at J, with 17 bases between. Germline CDR1 and CDR2: SEHNR and FQNEAQ (reference sequence). The CDR3 runs to 15 residues.

The CDR3 loop reads CASSQVGQGVEGAFF. DNA of the CDR3: TGCGCCAGCAGCCAAGTGGGCCAGGGGGTGGAGGGAGCTTTCTTT. The gene calls are TRBV4-1 and TRBJ1-1, with TRBD1 matching 7 bases. Trimming at V came to 1 base and at J to 10 bases, leaving 12 bases not matched to a gene. This CDR3 spans 15 amino acids. Germline CDR1 is MGHRA and CDR2 is YSYEKL.

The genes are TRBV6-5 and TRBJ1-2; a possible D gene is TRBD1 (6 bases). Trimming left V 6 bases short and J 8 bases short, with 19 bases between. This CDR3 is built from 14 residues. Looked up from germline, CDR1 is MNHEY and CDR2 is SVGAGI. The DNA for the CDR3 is TGTGCCAGCAGCAAAGAGGGGGGAGGTAAAGGCTACACCTTC. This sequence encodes CASSKEGGGKGYTF.

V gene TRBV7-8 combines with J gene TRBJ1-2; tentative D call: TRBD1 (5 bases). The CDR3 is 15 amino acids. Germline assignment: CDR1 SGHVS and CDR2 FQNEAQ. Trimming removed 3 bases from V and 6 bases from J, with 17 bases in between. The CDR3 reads CASSFKTGPTDGYTF. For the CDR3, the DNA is TGTGCCAGCAGCTTTAAAACGGGACCGACCGATGGCTACACCTTC. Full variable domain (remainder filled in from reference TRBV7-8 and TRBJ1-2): GAGVSQSPRYKVAKRGQDVALRCDPISGHVSLFWYQQALGQGPEFLTYFQNEAQLDKSGLPSDRFFAERPEGSVSTLKIQRTQQEDSAVYLCASSFKTGPTDGYTFGSGTRLTVV.

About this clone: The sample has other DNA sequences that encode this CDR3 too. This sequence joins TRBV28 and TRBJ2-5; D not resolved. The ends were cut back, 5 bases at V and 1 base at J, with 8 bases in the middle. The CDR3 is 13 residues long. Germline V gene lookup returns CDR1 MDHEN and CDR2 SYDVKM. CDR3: CASSLNSQETQYF. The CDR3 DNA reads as TGTGCCAGCAGTCTAAATAGCCAAGAGACCCAGTACTTC.

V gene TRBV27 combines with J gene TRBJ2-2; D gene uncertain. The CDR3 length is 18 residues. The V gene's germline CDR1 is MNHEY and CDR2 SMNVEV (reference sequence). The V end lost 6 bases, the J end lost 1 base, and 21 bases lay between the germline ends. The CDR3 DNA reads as TGTGCCAGCAGGACCTACGTGGGATCTCCACTGAACACCGGGGAGCTGTTTTTT. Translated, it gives CASRTYVGSPLNTGELFF.

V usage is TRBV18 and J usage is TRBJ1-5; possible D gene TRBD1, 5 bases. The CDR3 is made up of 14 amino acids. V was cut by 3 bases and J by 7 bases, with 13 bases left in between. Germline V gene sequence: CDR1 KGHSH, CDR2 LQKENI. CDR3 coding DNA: TGTGCCAGCTCACCGTGGGCCAGGGAGCAGCCCCAGCATTTT. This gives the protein CASSPWAREQPQHF.

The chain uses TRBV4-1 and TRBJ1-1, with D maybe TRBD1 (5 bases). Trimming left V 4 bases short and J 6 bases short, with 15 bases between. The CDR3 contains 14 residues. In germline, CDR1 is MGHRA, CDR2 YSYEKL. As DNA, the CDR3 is TGCGCCAGCAGCCGAACGTTGGGGGATCCTGAAGCTTTCTTT. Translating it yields CASSRTLGDPEAFF.

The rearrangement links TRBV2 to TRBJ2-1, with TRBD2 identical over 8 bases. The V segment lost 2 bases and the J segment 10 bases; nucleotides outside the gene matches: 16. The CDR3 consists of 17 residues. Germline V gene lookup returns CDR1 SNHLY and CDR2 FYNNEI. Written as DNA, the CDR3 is TGTGCCAGCAGTGAACCCGAGTTTTCGGGAGGGCCGGGCGAGCAGTTCTTC. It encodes CASSEPEFSGGPGEQFF.

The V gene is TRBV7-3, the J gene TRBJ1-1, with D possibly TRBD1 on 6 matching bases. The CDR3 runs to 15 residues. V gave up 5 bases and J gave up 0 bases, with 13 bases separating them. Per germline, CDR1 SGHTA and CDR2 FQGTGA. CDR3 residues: CASSIGTYMNTEAFF. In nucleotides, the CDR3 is TGTGCCAGCAGCATCGGGACATATATGAACACTGAAGCTTTCTTT.

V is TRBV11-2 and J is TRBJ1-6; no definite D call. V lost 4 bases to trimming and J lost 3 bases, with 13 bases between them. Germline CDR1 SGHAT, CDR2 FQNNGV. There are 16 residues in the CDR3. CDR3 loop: CASSSLEAGYNSPLHF. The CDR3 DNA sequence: TGTGCCAGCAGCTCCTTGGAAGCTGGCTATAATTCACCCCTCCACTTT.

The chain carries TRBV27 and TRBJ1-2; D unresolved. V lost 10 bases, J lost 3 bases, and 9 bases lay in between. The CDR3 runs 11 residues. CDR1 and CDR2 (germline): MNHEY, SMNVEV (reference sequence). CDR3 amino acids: CAILGDYGYTF. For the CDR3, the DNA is TGTGCCATCCTTGGGGACTATGGCTACACCTTC.

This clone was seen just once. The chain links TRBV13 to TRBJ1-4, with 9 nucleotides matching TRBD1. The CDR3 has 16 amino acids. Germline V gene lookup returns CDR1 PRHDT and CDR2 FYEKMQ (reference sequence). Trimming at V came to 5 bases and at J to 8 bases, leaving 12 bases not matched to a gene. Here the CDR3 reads CASSPPGQGWVEKLFF. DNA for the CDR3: TGTGCCAGCAGCCCACCGGGACAGGGTTGGGTAGAAAAACTGTTTTTT.

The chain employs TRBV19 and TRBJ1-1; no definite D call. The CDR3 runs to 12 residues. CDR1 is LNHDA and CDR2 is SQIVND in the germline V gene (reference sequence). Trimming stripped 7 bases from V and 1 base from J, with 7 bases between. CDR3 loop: CASIHPNTEAFF. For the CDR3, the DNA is TGTGCCAGTATCCACCCGAACACTGAAGCTTTCTTT. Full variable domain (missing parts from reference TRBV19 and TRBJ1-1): DGGITQSPKYLFRKEGQNVTLSCEQNLNHDAMYWYRQDPGQGLRLIYYSQIVNDFQKGDIAEGYSVSREKKESFPLTVTSAQKNPTAFYLCASIHPNTEAFFGQGTRLTVV.

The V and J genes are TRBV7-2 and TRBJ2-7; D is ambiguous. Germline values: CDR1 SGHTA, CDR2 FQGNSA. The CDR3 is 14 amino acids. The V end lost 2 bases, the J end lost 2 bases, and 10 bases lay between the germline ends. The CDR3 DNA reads TGTGCCAGCAGCTTATCAGGCCAAACCTACGAGCAGTACTTC. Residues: CASSLSGQTYEQYF.

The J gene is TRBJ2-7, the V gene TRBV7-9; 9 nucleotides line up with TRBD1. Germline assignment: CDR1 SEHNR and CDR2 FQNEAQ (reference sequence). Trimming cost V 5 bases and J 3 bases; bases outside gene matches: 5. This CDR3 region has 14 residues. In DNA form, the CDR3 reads TGTGCCAGCAGCCCGGACAGGGGATACTACGAGCAGTACTTC. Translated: CASSPDRGYYEQYF.

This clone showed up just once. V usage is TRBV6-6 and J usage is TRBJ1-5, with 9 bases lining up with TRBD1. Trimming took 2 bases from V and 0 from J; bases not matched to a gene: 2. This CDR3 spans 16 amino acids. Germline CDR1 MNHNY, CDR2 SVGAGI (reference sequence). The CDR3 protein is CASSYGTGYSNQPQHF. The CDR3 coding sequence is TGTGCCAGCAGTTACGGGACAGGGTATAGCAATCAGCCCCAGCATTTT.

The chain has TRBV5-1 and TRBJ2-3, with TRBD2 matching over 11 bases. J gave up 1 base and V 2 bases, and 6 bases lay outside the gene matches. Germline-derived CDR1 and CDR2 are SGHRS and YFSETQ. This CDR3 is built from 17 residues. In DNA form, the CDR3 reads TGCGCCAGCAGCTTAACTACTAGCGGGAGTCGCACAGATACGCAGTATTTT. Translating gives CASSLTTSGSRTDTQYF. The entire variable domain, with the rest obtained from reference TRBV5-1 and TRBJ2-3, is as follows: KAGVTQTPRYLIKTRGQQVTLSCSPISGHRSVSWYQQTPGQGLQFLFEYFSETQRNKGNFPGRFSGRQFSNSRSEMNVSTLELGDSALYLCASSLTTSGSRTDTQYFGPGTRLTVL.

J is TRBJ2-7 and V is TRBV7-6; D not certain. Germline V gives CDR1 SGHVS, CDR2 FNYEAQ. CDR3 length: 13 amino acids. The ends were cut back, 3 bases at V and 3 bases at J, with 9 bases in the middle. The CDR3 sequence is CASSLESNYEQYF. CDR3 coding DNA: TGTGCCAGCAGCTTGGAGTCCAACTACGAGCAGTACTTC. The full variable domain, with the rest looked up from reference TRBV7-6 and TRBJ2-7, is GAGVSQSPRYKVTKRGQDVALRCDPISGHVSLYWYRQALGQGPEFLTYFNYEAQQDKSGLPNDRFSAERPEGSISTLTIQRTEQRDSAMYRCASSLESNYEQYFGPGTRLTVT.

Written as DNA, the CDR3 is TGCGCCAGCAGCCAAGTTCCAGGGGACAACTACGAGCAGTACTTC. It is translated as CASSQVPGDNYEQYF. The gene calls are TRBV4-3 and TRBJ2-7; weak D call: TRBD1 (6 bases). The CDR3 loop spans 15 amino acids. The germline CDR1 and CDR2 sequences are LGHNA and YSLEER. Trimming pared 1 base from V and 3 bases from J, leaving 13 bases between.

CDR3 sequence reads: CASSSLDFPSSYNEQFF. CDR3 nucleotides: TGTGCCAGCAGCTCGTTGGACTTTCCGAGCTCCTACAATGAGCAGTTCTTC. The V gene is TRBV7-9, the J gene TRBJ2-1; possibly TRBD2 for D (5 bases). Trimming cost V 4 bases and J 0 bases, with 16 bases left between them. Germline CDR1 and CDR2: SEHNR and FQNEAQ (reference sequence). The CDR3 extends over 17 amino acids.

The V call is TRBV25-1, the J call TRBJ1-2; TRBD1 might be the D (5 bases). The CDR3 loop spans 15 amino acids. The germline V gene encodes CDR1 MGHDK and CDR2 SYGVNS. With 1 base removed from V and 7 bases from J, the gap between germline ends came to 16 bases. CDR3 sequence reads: CASSESKDTPGGYTF. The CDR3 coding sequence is TGTGCCAGCAGTGAATCGAAGGACACTCCGGGTGGCTACACCTTC.